This T cell receptor (beta chain) was profiled in a study of T cell responses to AZD1222 COVID-19 vaccine. The ends were cut back, 4 bases at V and 0 bases at J, with 10 bases in the middle. There are 15 residues in the CDR3. CDR1 is LGHNA, CDR2 YNFKEQ, per germline. The data were produced by immunoSEQ multiplex PCR, yet TCRdb's version contains in-frame clones alone and is incomplete. The table records about 130,000 clones, over 85% of them present only once. Whole-study results and caveats: Donors, mostly white British, included more females; clonal diversity was possibly underestimated. A rise in Spike-specific TCR breadth and depth followed two AZD1222 doses.

With regard to this clone: What it binds is not known.

The rearrangement uses TRBV4-2 and TRBJ1-5, with D hard to call. This TCR came from an adult in good health. The material was peripheral blood, obtained on day 0 of AZD1222 vaccination. CDR3: CASSPQGYSNQPQHF. The DNA of the CDR3 is TGTGCCAGCAGCCCCCAAGGTTATAGCAATCAGCCCCAGCATTTT.